The entry below gives a single TCR beta chain sequence along with its context. The sample originates from a study of blood T cell repertoires in COVID-19. The data were produced by immunoSEQ multiplex PCR, yet TCRdb's version contains in-frame clones alone and is incomplete. The sample holds 250,000 or so clones; around 87% are singletons and the top ten take roughly 2.2%. J lost 2 bases, V lost 7 bases, and 7 bases had no gene match. CDR1 and CDR2 (germline): SNHLY, FYNNEI. The CDR3 contains 15 residues. This receptor was obtained from a woman aged 55-70 years with COVID-19, enrolled during active disease. The rearrangement links TRBV2 to TRBJ2-2, with 7 bases matching TRBD2. The sequencing input was peripheral blood. This CDR3 is CASNPTGGNTGELFF. The CDR3 DNA sequence: TGTGCCAGCAACCCCACGGGGGGAAACACCGGGGAGCTGTTTTTT.